This T cell receptor (beta chain) was documented in a study of PD-L1 blockade in urothelial cancer. On the study more broadly: Atezolizumab 1,200 mg was given intravenously every 3 weeks, starting 2014. Prior chemotherapy in patients spanned 0 to 3 regimens. A median blood sample held approximately 140,000 T cells and 80,000 or so unique TCRs.

Every PCR received spiked-in synthetic TCR analog templates. TCRdb's copy holds only in-frame clones and misses some; the assay was immunoSEQ multiplex PCR. Among over 100,000 clones, around 93% were seen once, and the ten largest hold around 4%. As to time point: peripheral blood 6 weeks after treatment start. This CDR3 has 15 residues. The germline V gene has CDR1 SGHRS and CDR2 YFSETQ. V lost 4 bases and J lost 5; bases outside the gene matches: 8. Material: PBMCs, obtained around atezolizumab (anti-PD-L1) treatment. This receptor was identified in a man aged 60 to 69 with urothelial cancer. The chain couples TRBV5-1 to TRBJ2-3; 9 positions match TRBD1. The CDR3 sequence: CASSPQGAKEDTQYF. CDR3 DNA: TGCGCCAGCAGCCCACAGGGGGCTAAAGAAGATACGCAGTATTTT.